This passage covers 27 T cell receptor beta chains from one sample sequenced in a study of blood T cell repertoires in COVID-19. Using immunoSEQ multiplex PCR, the repertoire was profiled, and TCRdb retains in-frame clones only, with some absent. The sample carries 90,000 to 100,000 clones, over 75% recorded once. Material: peripheral blood. The receptors shown here come from a human donor in a cohort sampled during active COVID-19.

The J gene is TRBJ1-1, the V gene TRBV5-8; 8 bases fit TRBD1. The V and J ends lost 4 bases and 6 bases, in that order; junction bases with no gene match: 17. Germline CDR1 SGHTS, CDR2 YDEGEE. The CDR3 is 17 residues long. CDR3 DNA sequence: TGTGCCAGCAGCCGGAATGTGGTGGGGACAGGCTTCCCTGAAGCTTTCTTT. As protein: CASSRNVVGTGFPEAFF.

This clone appeared once. The gene calls are TRBV30 and TRBJ2-7; a possible D gene is TRBD1 (5 bases). The CDR3 covers 11 residues. V was pared by 3 bases and J by 6 bases, with 9 bases between. Germline V CDR1 and CDR2: GTSNPN, SVGIG (reference sequence). The CDR3 reads CAWSDSFEQYF. CDR3 DNA sequence: TGTGCCTGGAGCGACAGTTTCGAGCAGTACTTC. Complete variable domain (other parts from reference TRBV30 and TRBJ2-7): SQTIHQWPATLVQPVGSPLSLECTVEGTSNPNLYWYRQAAGRGLQLLFYSVGIGQISSEVPQNLSASRPQDRQFILSSKKLLLSDSGFYLCAWSDSFEQYFGPGTRLTVT.

This clone has only one observation. The rearrangement joins TRBV6-1 to TRBJ2-4; tentative D call: TRBD2 (6 bases). This CDR3 has 14 residues. Germline V gives CDR1 MNHNS, CDR2 SASEGT. The V end lost 2 bases, the J end lost 9 bases, and 14 bases lay between the germline ends. CDR3 in DNA: TGTGCCAGCAGTGAAATAGGTGGGGAGGCCATTCAGTACTTC. It codes for CASSEIGGEAIQYF.

J is TRBJ1-6 and V is TRBV30; D is ambiguous. V was clipped by 1 base and J by 0 bases, with 7 bases between them. The CDR3 runs 15 residues. The V gene's germline CDR1 is GTSNPN and CDR2 SVGIG (reference sequence). CDR3 nucleotides: TGTGCCTGGAGTGGTTCGGGCTCCTATAATTCACCCCTCCACTTT. Translated, it gives CAWSGSGSYNSPLHF.

The rearrangement uses TRBV9 and TRBJ2-5, with 8 positions matching TRBD1. Germline V CDR1 and CDR2: SGDLS, YYNGEE. The CDR3 is 14 amino acids. The V and J ends lost 2 bases and 2 bases, in that order; junction bases with no gene match: 2. The CDR3 DNA sequence: TGTGCCAGCAGCGTGGGACAGGCGCAAGAGACCCAGTACTTC. As protein: CASSVGQAQETQYF.

The J gene is TRBJ1-4, the V gene TRBV5-4; D perhaps matches TRBD1 (6 bases). Trimming removed 4 bases at V and 0 bases at J, with 13 bases between. Germline values: CDR1 SGHNT, CDR2 YYREEE (reference sequence). The CDR3 runs 16 residues. The CDR3 is CASSRLQGPTNEKLFF. Written as DNA, the CDR3 is TGTGCCAGCAGCCGCCTACAGGGCCCAACTAATGAAAAACTGTTTTTT.

This clone has just a few counts. This chain uses TRBV24-1 with TRBJ2-1, with 10 positions matching TRBD2. Germline assignment: CDR1 KGHDR and CDR2 SFDVKD. The CDR3 is 16 residues long. V trimming: 4 bases; J trimming: 10 bases; junction bases outside the gene matches: 12. The CDR3 here is CATSDPGGSGGSEQFF. CDR3 DNA: TGTGCCACCAGTGACCCCGGTGGTAGCGGGGGGTCGGAGCAGTTCTTC.

This clone was recorded once. The V call is TRBV9, the J call TRBJ2-7, with a possible D match to TRBD2 (7 bases). The CDR3 is 14 residues long. The germline CDR1 and CDR2 sequences are SGDLS and YYNGEE. V lost 2 bases and J lost 2, with 11 bases in between. This CDR3 reads CASSVGGATYEQYF. Written as DNA, the CDR3 is TGTGCCAGCAGCGTTGGGGGGGCGACCTACGAGCAGTACTTC.

The J gene is TRBJ2-3, the V gene TRBV11-2; 8 positions match TRBD1. Germline V gives CDR1 SGHAT, CDR2 FQNNGV. The CDR3 has 16 residues. V shed 5 bases and J 4 bases; nucleotides not matched to a gene: 11. CDR3: CASSTRQGTGADTQYF. Written as DNA, the CDR3 is TGTGCCAGCAGCACTAGACAGGGGACAGGAGCAGATACGCAGTATTTT.

In this sample, this clone turned up a few times. The V gene is TRBV7-6, the J gene TRBJ2-2; D is perhaps TRBD1 (5 bases). CDR3 length: 15 residues. In germline, CDR1 is SGHVS, CDR2 FNYEAQ. Trimming cost V 5 bases and J 2 bases, with 12 bases left between them. The CDR3 here is CASSPSQGNTGELFF. The CDR3 bases are TGTGCCAGCAGCCCTTCCCAGGGTAACACCGGGGAGCTGTTTTTT.

This chain uses TRBV30 with TRBJ1-2; possible D gene TRBD1, 5 bases. This CDR3 spans 12 amino acids. The V gene lost 5 bases and the J gene lost 4 bases, with 11 bases spanning the gap. Germline V CDR1 and CDR2: GTSNPN, SVGIG (reference sequence). The CDR3 sequence: CAWVTGGYGYTF. CDR3 bases: TGTGCCTGGGTAACAGGTGGCTATGGCTACACCTTC.

The chain uses TRBV7-2 and TRBJ2-7; D call uncertain. Germline V lookup: CDR1 SGHTA, CDR2 FQGNSA. The CDR3 runs to 15 residues. V was pared by 5 bases and J by 0 bases, with 14 bases between. The CDR3 nucleotides are TGTGCCAGCAGCCGGCGACACTTTAGCTCCTACGAGCAGTACTTC. It is translated as CASSRRHFSSYEQYF.

The chain uses TRBV7-8 and TRBJ2-7, with TRBD2 matching 11 bases. The trim removed 5 bases at V and 4 bases at J, leaving 10 bases unmatched. This CDR3 is 16 amino acids long. Germline CDR1 SGHVS, CDR2 FQNEAQ. CDR3 DNA sequence: TGTGCCAGCAGCGCTCGAACTAGCGGGAGCGAATACGAGCAGTACTTC. Protein sequence: CASSARTSGSEYEQYF.

The J gene is TRBJ2-5, the V gene TRBV4-1; 7 positions match TRBD1. This CDR3 is built from 14 residues. The trim removed 2 bases at V and 5 bases at J, leaving 5 bases unmatched. Germline V CDR1 and CDR2: MGHRA, YSYEKL. The CDR3 nucleotides read TGCGCCAGCAGCCAATACAGGGGATCGGAGACCCAGTACTTC. It is translated as CASSQYRGSETQYF.

The chain couples TRBV9 to TRBJ1-2, with 9 bases matching TRBD1. V shed 4 bases and J 2 bases; nucleotides not matched to a gene: 6. In germline, CDR1 is SGDLS, CDR2 YYNGEE. The CDR3 contains 15 residues. This CDR3 reads CASSTSGTGNYGYTF. The DNA of the CDR3 is TGTGCCAGCAGCACATCCGGGACAGGGAACTATGGCTACACCTTC. The complete variable domain, with remaining parts taken from reference TRBV9 and TRBJ1-2, reads DSGVTQTPKHLITATGQRVTLRCSPRSGDLSVYWYQQSLDQGLQFLIQYYNGEERAKGNILERFSAQQFPDLHSELNLSSLELGDSALYFCASSTSGTGNYGYTFGSGTRLTVV.

This chain uses TRBV7-2 with TRBJ2-3; 11 nucleotides agree with TRBD2. V shed 3 bases and J 0 bases; nucleotides not matched to a gene: 5. CDR1 is SGHTA, CDR2 FQGNSA, per germline. CDR3 size: 17 residues. The CDR3 is CASSLGSGGGSTDTQYF. As DNA, the CDR3 is TGTGCCAGCAGCTTGGGTAGCGGGGGGGGAAGCACAGATACGCAGTATTTT.

The chain has TRBV27 and TRBJ2-1; the match to TRBD2 covers 8 bases. Trimming at V came to 3 bases and at J to 1 base, leaving 2 bases not matched to a gene. The germline gives CDR1 MNHEY, CDR2 SMNVEV (reference sequence). The CDR3 consists of 15 residues. The CDR3: CASSFRGGSYNEQFF. CDR3 bases: TGTGCCAGCAGTTTCCGCGGGGGGTCCTACAATGAGCAGTTCTTC.

This chain uses TRBV4-2 with TRBJ2-7; tentatively, D is TRBD2 (6 bases). This CDR3 contains 15 residues. V lost 0 bases to trimming and J lost 4 bases, with 13 bases between them. Germline CDR1 and CDR2: LGHNA and YNFKEQ. Here the CDR3 reads CASSQDGTPFYEQYF. CDR3 nucleotide sequence: TGTGCCAGCAGCCAAGATGGGACTCCGTTTTACGAGCAGTACTTC.

The chain carries TRBV9 and TRBJ2-3; 9 nucleotides match TRBD2. The length of the CDR3 is 16 residues. Germline V gene lookup returns CDR1 SGDLS and CDR2 YYNGEE. Trimming took 4 bases from V and 2 from J; bases not matched to a gene: 8. The CDR3 here is CASSQGSGRFTDTQYF. CDR3 nucleotide sequence: TGTGCCAGCAGCCAGGGGAGCGGGAGGTTCACAGATACGCAGTATTTT.

This rearrangement joins TRBV29-1 to TRBJ2-7; 7 bases are a match to TRBD2. Per germline, CDR1 SQVTM and CDR2 ANQGSEA. CDR3 length: 13 residues. With V trimmed by 3 bases and J by 3 bases, 5 bases remained unmatched. CDR3 DNA: TGCAGCGTTGAGAAGCGGGACGGCTACGAGCAGTACTTC. Its protein is CSVEKRDGYEQYF.

This chain links TRBV7-9 with TRBJ2-7, with TRBD1 matching 10 bases. The germline CDR1 and CDR2 sequences are SEHNR and FQNEAQ (reference sequence). V was pared by 7 bases and J by 6 bases, with 6 bases of the junction left unmatched. CDR3 size: 13 residues. The CDR3 nucleotides are TGTGCCAGCACCCTAGGGACAGGGGTCGAGCAGTACTTC. As protein: CASTLGTGVEQYF.

J is TRBJ2-3 and V is TRBV11-1; 9 nucleotides line up with TRBD1. V was clipped by 5 bases and J by 5 bases; unmatched bases: 8. The germline CDR1 and CDR2 sequences are SGHAT and FQDESV (reference sequence). CDR3 length equals 15 residues. CDR3 sequence: CASSLDRGQLDTQYF. The CDR3 region has the DNA TGTGCCAGCAGCCTGGACAGGGGACAACTAGATACGCAGTATTTT.

This chain links TRBV19 with TRBJ1-5; TRBD1 agrees at 11 bases. The CDR3 totals 15 residues. Germline V gene lookup returns CDR1 LNHDA and CDR2 SQIVND (reference sequence). V was clipped by 5 bases and J by 6 bases; unmatched bases: 6. CDR3 protein: CASSYGQGAIQPQHF. The CDR3 region has the DNA TGTGCCAGTAGTTACGGACAGGGGGCAATTCAGCCCCAGCATTTT.

The rearrangement joins TRBV2 to TRBJ1-2, with 10 nucleotides matching TRBD1. The CDR3 runs to 13 residues. CDR1 and CDR2 (germline): SNHLY, FYNNEI. The trim removed 6 bases at V and 7 bases at J, leaving 5 bases unmatched. The CDR3 reads CASRGQGKTGYTF. The CDR3 DNA sequence: TGTGCCAGCAGGGGACAGGGGAAGACTGGCTACACCTTC.

The rearrangement links TRBV19 to TRBJ2-5, with 8 bases aligning to TRBD1. Germline values: CDR1 LNHDA, CDR2 SQIVND (reference sequence). J lost 5 bases, V lost 7 bases, and 12 bases had no gene match. This CDR3 contains 15 residues. The DNA for the CDR3 is TGTGCCAGTAACCCCATCGGACAGGGTCTGGAGACCCAGTACTTC. It yields the protein CASNPIGQGLETQYF. Variable domain in full (rest from reference TRBV19 and TRBJ2-5): DGGITQSPKYLFRKEGQNVTLSCEQNLNHDAMYWYRQDPGQGLRLIYYSQIVNDFQKGDIAEGYSVSREKKESFPLTVTSAQKNPTAFYLCASNPIGQGLETQYFGPGTRLLVL.

This chain links TRBV7-3 with TRBJ2-3; possible D gene TRBD1, 5 bases. CDR3 length: 17 amino acids. CDR1 is SGHTA and CDR2 is FQGTGA in the germline V gene. V was pared by 6 bases and J by 5 bases, with 24 bases between. The CDR3 region has the DNA TGTGCCAGCAGAGATCAGCAGGGAATTGATAGGGAAGATACGCAGTATTTT. It encodes CASRDQQGIDREDTQYF.

The chain employs TRBV28 and TRBJ2-3; D possibly corresponds to TRBD2 (5 bases). The CDR3 spans 13 residues. V lost 7 bases and J lost 3, with 11 bases in between. Germline V lookup: CDR1 MDHEN, CDR2 SYDVKM. The CDR3 here is CASKDGVTDTQYF. The DNA of the CDR3 is TGTGCCAGCAAGGACGGGGTAACAGATACGCAGTATTTT. The variable domain in full, with the rest retrieved from reference TRBV28 and TRBJ2-3, is DVKVTQSSRYLVKRTGEKVFLECVQDMDHENMFWYRQDPGLGLRLIYFSYDVKMKEKGDIPEGYSVSREKKERFSLILESASTNQTSMYLCASKDGVTDTQYFGPGTRLTVL.